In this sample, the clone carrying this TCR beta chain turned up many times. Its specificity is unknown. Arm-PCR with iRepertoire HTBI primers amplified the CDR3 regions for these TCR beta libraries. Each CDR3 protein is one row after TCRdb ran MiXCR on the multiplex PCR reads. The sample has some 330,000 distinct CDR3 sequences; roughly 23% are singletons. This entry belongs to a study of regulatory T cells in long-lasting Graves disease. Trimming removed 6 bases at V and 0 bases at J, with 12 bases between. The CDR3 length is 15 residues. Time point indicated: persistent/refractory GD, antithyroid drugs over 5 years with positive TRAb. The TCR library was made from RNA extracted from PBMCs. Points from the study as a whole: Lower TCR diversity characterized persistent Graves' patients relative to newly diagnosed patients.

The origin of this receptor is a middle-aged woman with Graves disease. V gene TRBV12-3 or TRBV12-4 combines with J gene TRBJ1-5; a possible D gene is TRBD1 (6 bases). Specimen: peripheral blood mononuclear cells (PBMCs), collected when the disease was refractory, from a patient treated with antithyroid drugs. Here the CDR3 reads CASRGQTYSNQPQHF. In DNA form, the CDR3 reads TGTGCCAGCAGAGGACAGACGTATAGCAATCAGCCCCAGCATTTT.